The clone carrying this TCR beta chain was recorded a few times. What it binds is unknown. Trimming at V came to 0 bases and at J to 3 bases, leaving 4 bases not matched to a gene. This CDR3 contains 16 residues. Germline V gene lookup returns CDR1 SGHVS and CDR2 FNYEAQ. The data belong to a study of cytomegalovirus exposure and HLA in healthy donors. The primer mix had 60 Vbeta and 13 Jbeta primers. Produced via immunoSEQ multiplex PCR; TCRdb's table is partial and in-frame only. The profile shows about 130,000 clones, roughly 85% of them singletons. Study-level results: What TCR beta sequences reportedly achieved was accurate prediction of HLA-A and HLA-B alleles in most subjects. Most TCR sequences were rare, but some public TCRs occurred in many donors.

The V gene is TRBV7-6, the J gene TRBJ2-7; TRBD2 matches at 11 bases. The clonotype comes from a woman aged 25 to 39 in good health and CMV-seropositive. The sequencing sample was made of PBMCs. The CDR3 bases are TGTGCCAGCAGCTTAGCGACTAGCGGGGCCCTCTACGAGCAGTACTTC. This encodes CASSLATSGALYEQYF.